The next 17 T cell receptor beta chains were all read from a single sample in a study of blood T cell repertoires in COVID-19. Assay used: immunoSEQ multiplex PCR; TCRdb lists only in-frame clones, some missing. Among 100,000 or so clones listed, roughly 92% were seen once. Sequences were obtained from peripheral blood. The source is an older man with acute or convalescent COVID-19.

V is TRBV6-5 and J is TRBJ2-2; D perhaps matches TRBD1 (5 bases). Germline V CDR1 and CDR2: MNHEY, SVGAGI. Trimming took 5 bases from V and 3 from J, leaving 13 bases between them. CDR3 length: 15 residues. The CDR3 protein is CASSRRVRDTGELFF. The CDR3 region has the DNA TGTGCCAGCAGTCGTAGAGTCAGGGACACCGGGGAGCTGTTTTTT.

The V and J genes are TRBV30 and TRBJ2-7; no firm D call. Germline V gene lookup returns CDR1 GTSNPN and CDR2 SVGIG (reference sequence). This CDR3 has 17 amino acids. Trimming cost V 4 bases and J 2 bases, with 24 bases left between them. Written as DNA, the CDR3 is TGTGCCTGGAAGCCGAACCCCCCGATACAGAGAGCCTACGAGCAGTACTTC. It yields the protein CAWKPNPPIQRAYEQYF.

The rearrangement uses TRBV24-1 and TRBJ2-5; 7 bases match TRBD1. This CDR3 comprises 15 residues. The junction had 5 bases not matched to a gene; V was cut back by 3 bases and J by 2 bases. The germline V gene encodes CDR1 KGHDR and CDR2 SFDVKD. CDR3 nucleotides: TGTGCCACCAGTGATCCGGGACAGCCACAAGAGACCCAGTACTTC. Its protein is CATSDPGQPQETQYF.

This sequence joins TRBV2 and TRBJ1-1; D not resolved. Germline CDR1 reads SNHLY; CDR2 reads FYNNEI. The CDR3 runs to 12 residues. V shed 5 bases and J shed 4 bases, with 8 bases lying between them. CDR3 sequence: CASSSLFTEAFF. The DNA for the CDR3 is TGTGCCAGCAGTTCACTCTTCACTGAAGCTTTCTTT. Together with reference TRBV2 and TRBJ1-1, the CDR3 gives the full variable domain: EPEVTQTPSHQVTQMGQEVILRCVPISNHLYFYWYRQILGQKVEFLVSFYNNEISEKSEIFDDQFSVERPDGSNFTLKIRSTKLEDSAMYFCASSSLFTEAFFGQGTRLTVV.

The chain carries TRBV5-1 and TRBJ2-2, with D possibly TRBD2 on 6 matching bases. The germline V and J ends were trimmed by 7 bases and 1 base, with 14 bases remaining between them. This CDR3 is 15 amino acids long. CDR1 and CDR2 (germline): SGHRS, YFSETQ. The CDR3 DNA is TGCGCCAGCCGCCCTGGAGGGGAGAACACCGGGGAGCTGTTTTTT. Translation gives CASRPGGENTGELFF.

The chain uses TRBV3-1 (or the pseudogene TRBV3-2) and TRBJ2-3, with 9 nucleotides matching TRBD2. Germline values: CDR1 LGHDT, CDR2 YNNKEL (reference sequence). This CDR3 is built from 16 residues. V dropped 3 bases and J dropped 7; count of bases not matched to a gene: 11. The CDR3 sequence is CASSQFIRREGNTQYF. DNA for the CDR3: TGTGCCAGCAGCCAGTTCATCCGGCGGGAGGGTAATACGCAGTATTTT.

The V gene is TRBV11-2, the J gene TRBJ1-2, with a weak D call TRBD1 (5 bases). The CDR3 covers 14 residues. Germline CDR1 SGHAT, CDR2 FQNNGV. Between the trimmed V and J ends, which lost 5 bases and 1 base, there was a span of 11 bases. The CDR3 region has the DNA TGTGCCAGCAGCCGCGGGGGTGGTAACTATGGCTACACCTTC. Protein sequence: CASSRGGGNYGYTF.

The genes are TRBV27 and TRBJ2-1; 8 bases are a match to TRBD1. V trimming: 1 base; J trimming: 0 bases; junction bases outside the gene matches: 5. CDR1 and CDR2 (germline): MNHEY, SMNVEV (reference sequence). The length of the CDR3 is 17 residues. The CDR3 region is CASSLFQGASSYNEQFF. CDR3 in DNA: TGTGCCAGCAGTTTATTCCAGGGGGCCAGCTCCTACAATGAGCAGTTCTTC.

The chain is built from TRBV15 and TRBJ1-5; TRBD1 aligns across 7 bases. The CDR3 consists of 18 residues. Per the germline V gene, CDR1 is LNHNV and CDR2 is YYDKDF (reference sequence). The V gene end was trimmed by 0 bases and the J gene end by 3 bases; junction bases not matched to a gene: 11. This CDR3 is CATSRDRRDSSFNQPQHF. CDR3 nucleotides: TGTGCCACCAGCAGAGATCGCCGGGACAGTTCATTCAATCAGCCCCAGCATTTT.

Here the CDR3 reads CASSRGGLAGPYEQYF. In DNA, the CDR3 is TGTGCCAGCAGCCGAGGAGGACTAGCGGGACCCTACGAGCAGTACTTC. V and J are TRBV3-1 (or the pseudogene TRBV3-2) and TRBJ2-7; 12 bases fit TRBD2. The V gene's germline CDR1 is LGHDT and CDR2 YNNKEL (reference sequence). The ends lost 4 bases at V and 2 bases at J; junction bases unmatched: 6. The CDR3 is 16 amino acids.

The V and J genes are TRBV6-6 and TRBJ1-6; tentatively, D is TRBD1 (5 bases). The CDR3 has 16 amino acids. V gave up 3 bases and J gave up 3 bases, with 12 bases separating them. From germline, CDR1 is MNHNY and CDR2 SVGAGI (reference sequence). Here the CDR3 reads CASSYTPTDYNSPLHF. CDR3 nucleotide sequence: TGTGCCAGCAGTTATACTCCGACAGACTATAATTCACCCCTCCACTTT.

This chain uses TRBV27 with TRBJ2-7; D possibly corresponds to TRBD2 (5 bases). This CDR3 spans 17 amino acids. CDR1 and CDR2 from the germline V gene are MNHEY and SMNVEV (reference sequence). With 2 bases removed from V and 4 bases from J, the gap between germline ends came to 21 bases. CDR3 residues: CASSLSGSGSPGYEQYF. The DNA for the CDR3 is TGTGCCAGCAGTTTAAGTGGGAGCGGCTCCCCTGGTTACGAGCAGTACTTC.

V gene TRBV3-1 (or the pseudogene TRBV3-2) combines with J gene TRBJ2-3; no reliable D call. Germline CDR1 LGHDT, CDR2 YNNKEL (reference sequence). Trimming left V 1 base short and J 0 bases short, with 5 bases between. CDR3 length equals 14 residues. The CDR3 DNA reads TGTGCCAGCAGCCAAGTAAAAAGCACAGATACGCAGTATTTT. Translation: CASSQVKSTDTQYF.

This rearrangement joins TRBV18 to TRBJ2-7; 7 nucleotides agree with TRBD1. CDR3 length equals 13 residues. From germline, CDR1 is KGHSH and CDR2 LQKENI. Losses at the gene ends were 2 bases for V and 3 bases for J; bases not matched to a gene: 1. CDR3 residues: CASSPGTVYEQYF. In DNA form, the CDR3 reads TGTGCCAGCTCACCAGGGACAGTCTACGAGCAGTACTTC. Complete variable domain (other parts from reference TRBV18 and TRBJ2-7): NAGVMQNPRHLVRRRGQEARLRCSPMKGHSHVYWYRQLPEEGLKFMVYLQKENIIDESGMPKERFSAEFPKEGPSILRIQQVVRGDSAAYFCASSPGTVYEQYFGPGTRLTVT.

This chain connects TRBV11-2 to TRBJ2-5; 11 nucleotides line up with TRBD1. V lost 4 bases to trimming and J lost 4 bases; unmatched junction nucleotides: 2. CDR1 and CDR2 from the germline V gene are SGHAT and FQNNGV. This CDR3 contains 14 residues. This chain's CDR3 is CASSSGTGGETQYF. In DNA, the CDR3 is TGTGCCAGCAGCTCGGGGACAGGGGGAGAGACCCAGTACTTC.

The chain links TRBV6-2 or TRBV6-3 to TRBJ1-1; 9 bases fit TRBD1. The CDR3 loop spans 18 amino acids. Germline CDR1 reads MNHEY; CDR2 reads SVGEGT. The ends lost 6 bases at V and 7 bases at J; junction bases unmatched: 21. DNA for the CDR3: TGTGCCAGCAGCCCACGGCTACACAACAGGGGGCGCAATGGTGAAGCTTTCTTT. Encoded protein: CASSPRLHNRGRNGEAFF.

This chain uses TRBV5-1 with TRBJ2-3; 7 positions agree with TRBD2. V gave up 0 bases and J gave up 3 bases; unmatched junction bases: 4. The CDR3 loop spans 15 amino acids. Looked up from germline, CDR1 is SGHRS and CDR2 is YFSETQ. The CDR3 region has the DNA TGCGCCAGCAGCTTGGGCGGGAGAGGGACAGATACGCAGTATTTT. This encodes CASSLGGRGTDTQYF.